This TCR beta chain originates from a study of cytomegalovirus exposure and HLA in healthy donors listed by TCRdb under 2017. About the study as a whole: An earlier analysis of approximately 550 of the donors reported roughly 300 Gb of sequence data and 117 million unique TCR beta sequences from around 200 million T cells. To decide whether each TCR beta V gene segment behaved as functional or pseudogenic, an earlier analysis of some 600 of the donors relied on high-throughput TCR beta sequencing. Rather than using new phenotypic data, the later analysis identified candidate immune exposures from TCR beta sequences and from how often those sequences occurred across donors. The study aimed to test whether signatures of past pathogen exposure could be identified by cataloging public T cell receptors. Genome-wide SNP genotypes for about 65% of the 666 donors were used in a later genetic analysis, which treated that subset as a discovery cohort. Typing coverage varied by locus: roughly 629-640 donors for A, B, C, DRB1 and DQB1; about 520 for DQA1; more than 600 for DPA1; approximately 450 for DPB1. The study profiled the T cell repertoires of under 850 subjects by immunosequencing and related them to cytomegalovirus serostatus. The study combined high-throughput TCR immunosequencing, statistical association of individual TCRs with disease status, and machine learning to predict cytomegalovirus infection status. Alongside the repertoire data, information on donor age, sex, ethnicity and CMV serostatus was compiled. Of the roughly 410 genotyped donors, 80% to 90% were placed in the genetic ancestry cluster associated with self-reported Caucasian donors. A separate validation cohort of over a hundred different subjects was used in addition to the 666-subject first cohort. Class I and class II HLA loci were covered by the typing at four-digit resolution. A later analysis re-analyzed previously published TCR beta repertoires from 550 to 700 donors and added high-resolution HLA genotyping to study TCR occurrence patterns. All discovery cohort repertoires had been generated on a single sequencing platform. Among 398 genotyped donors of the cohort, an average of 235,054 unique TCR beta nucleotide sequences were sequenced per donor, around 20% of them non-productive. Roughly 5 DR-DQ haplotypes were handled as single units for association and clustering, since linkage in the cohort was strong. An early release that covered 640 HLA-typed donors contained 250 to 350 gigabases of sequencing data and 80 million or so unique TCR sequences.

Worth noting for this clone: There is no known antigen for this receptor. No base-level quality is on record; no much larger clone is a single base apart.

The cohort comprised approximately 700 healthy bone marrow donors. At the time of sampling, every cohort member was nominally healthy, though immune exposures that went unrecorded were likely present. The donor was CMV seronegative and belonged to the group of 352 seronegative cohort members. A peripheral blood sample was provided by each donor, and peripheral blood mononuclear cells were used for TCR beta sequencing. Genomic DNA was extracted from the blood cell samples with the Qiagen DNeasy Blood Extraction Kit. What the authors observed across the whole study: Strong co-occurrence of HLA alleles, especially DR and DQ, made assigning TCR associations to individual alleles difficult. A further reported finding was that TCR beta sequences accurately predicted the HLA-A and HLA-B alleles for most subjects in the first cohort. Most TCR sequences were seen in very few donors, while some public TCRs were found in many individuals. A later analysis found that most CMV-associated TCR beta chains appeared HLA-restricted, with HLA associations seemingly driven largely by CMV exposure. According to a later analysis, TCR association rates differed among HLA loci, with DRB1 alleles showing the most associated TCRs and HLA-C alleles showing the fewest. A later genetic analysis reported fewer N-insertions in productive TCRs among donors in an Asian-associated ancestry cluster than the roughly 700-donor mean. The classifier was reported to diagnose cytomegalovirus status with high specificity and sensitivity in both the original cohort and the validation cohort. The authors suggested that the approach could potentially be generalized to other disease states and immunological phenotypes. In a later analysis, several top co-occurrence clusters were reported to appear linked to parvovirus B19, influenza, CMV and Epstein-Barr virus. Linkage disequilibrium might explain the correlated functional status among segregating V segments, but an unknown experimental factor could not be excluded. In a later analysis, over 15,000 TCR beta sequences were associated with specific HLA alleles at a false discovery rate of 0.05. Because HLA typing was unavailable for some donors at each locus, only the typed subset was used in association tests. The sequencing pipeline was judged likely to have produced a cluster of highly shared sequence variants as a technical artifact. In an earlier analysis of some 550 of the donors, most TCR beta V segments were observed in productive rearrangements about 90% or about 30% of the time, broadly matching IMGT annotations. About 15 rarely observed V segments, including chromosome 9 orphons, were excluded from the earlier analysis of almost 600 of the donors because counts were too low. V-gene and J-gene trimming of TCR beta chains was associated with a missense DCLRE1C variant in a later genetic analysis, and the association was replicated in an independent cohort. The study listed around 160 TCR beta chains as associated with cytomegalovirus. Roughly uniform sequencing depth across donors was assumed in presence/absence analyses, although this assumption may not hold. Because the 87-base-pair reads could not distinguish some IMGT-functional V segments, including TRBV6-2 and TRBV6-3, those segments were excluded. In vitro tests confirmed that a few of the cytomegalovirus-associated TCR beta chains recognize cytomegalovirus antigens. A later analysis found that HLA-associated TCR beta chains were more clonally expanded and had lower generation probabilities than equally common non-associated chains. The only immune exposure information available for the cohort was CMV serostatus. The cohort was sequenced for TCR beta chains only, and without alpha or paired-chain data the features that could be detected were limited.

Preparation of the library involved the immunoSEQ multiplex PCR assay. A mixture of 60 forward primers for TCR Vbeta segments and 13 reverse primers for TCR Jbeta segments was used in the multiplex PCR. The CDR3 region of rearranged TCR beta genes was amplified from genomic DNA with a multiplex PCR assay. The Illumina HiSeq System was used to sequence the amplified TCR beta libraries as 87-base-pair reads. The study's processing was this. In a later analysis, 80 million or so unique TCR beta chains were counted across the 650 to 750 repertoires, and roughly 9.9 million of these chains were shared by at least two donors. Raw reads were error-corrected and collapsed into unique sequences by a nearest-neighbor algorithm in which closely related sequences were merged to remove PCR and sequencing errors. To assign V, D and J gene segments, CDR3 sequences were aligned to IMGT reference sequences. For a sequence to be retained, a match of at least six nucleotides to both a V gene segment and a J gene segment was required. Rearrangements were classified as productive when the CDR3 lacked stop codons and remained in frame with V and J, and all other rearrangements were classified as non-productive. CDR3 was defined according to IMGT convention as the region running from the second conserved V-encoded cysteine to the conserved J-encoded phenylalanine. The earlier analysis of some 540 of the donors excluded any sequence lacking an unambiguous match to a single V gene segment. An earlier analysis of about 590 of the donors classified V segments as functional when productive rearrangements were above 56.7% and as segregating when the standard deviation between donors was above 5%. A statistical classification framework was built to diagnose cytomegalovirus status from the catalog of TCR beta chain sequences. In a later analysis, TCR nucleotide sequences were compared against IMGT/GENE-DB human TR gene sequences so that V and J genes could be assigned. A later analysis assigned CDR3 sequences and most-parsimonious VDJ recombination scenarios with the TCRdist pipeline. In a later analysis, every TCR beta chain was defined by the combination of its CDR3 amino acid sequence and its V-gene family, and reads without a unique V-gene family were dropped. In a later analysis, around 600 highly shared, low-generation-probability nucleotide sequences were removed to address suspected cross-contamination and a sequencing artifact. In a later analysis, a clonal expansion index was calculated for each public chain from normalized within-repertoire ranks of inferred template counts. A later analysis computed generation probabilities with a VDJ recombination model fitted to out-of-frame rearrangements, and checked the results against IGoR. In a later analysis, hypergeometric tests were used to score TCR-TCR, TCR-HLA and TCR-CMV co-occurrence, with a repertoire-size bias correction applied to TCR pairs. A later analysis estimated false discovery rates by permuting HLA or CMV assignments 20 times. In a later analysis, co-occurring TCRs were grouped with DBSCAN, and TCRdist sequence similarity was added when clustering was performed within HLA-allele-positive subsets. Repertoires with fewer than 30,000 or more than 120,000 public chains, plus five repertoires with anomalous nucleotide sharing, were excluded from co-occurrence clustering. The source is immuneACCESS, and TCRdb retained only in-frame sequences with V and J called. Part of the clones is not carried over; for the studies checked, unresolved V genes explain less than half of this, and the remainder is unexplained. D and trimming come from the DNA, and the V and J calls and clone size come from that table. The sample table records under 200,000 clones; 87% of these occur just once. The ten top clones hold approximately 0.85% of the sample.

V and J lose 3 bases and 14 bases, and a span of 11 bases separates them. In the germline V gene, CDR1 corresponds to MNHNS and CDR2 to SASEGT. The CDR3 runs 11 residues from the cysteine to the phenylalanine. The CDR3 DNA has 33 bases and is translated from base 1. The sample consisted of PBMCs. The chain couples TRBV6-1 to TRBJ2-1; the best D guess is TRBD2, with 6 bases matching. The origin of this receptor is a woman aged 25-40 years in good health and CMV-seronegative. CDR3 loop: CASSDSWREFF. The DNA sequence is TGTGCCAGCAGTGACTCGTGGAGGGAGTTCTTC.